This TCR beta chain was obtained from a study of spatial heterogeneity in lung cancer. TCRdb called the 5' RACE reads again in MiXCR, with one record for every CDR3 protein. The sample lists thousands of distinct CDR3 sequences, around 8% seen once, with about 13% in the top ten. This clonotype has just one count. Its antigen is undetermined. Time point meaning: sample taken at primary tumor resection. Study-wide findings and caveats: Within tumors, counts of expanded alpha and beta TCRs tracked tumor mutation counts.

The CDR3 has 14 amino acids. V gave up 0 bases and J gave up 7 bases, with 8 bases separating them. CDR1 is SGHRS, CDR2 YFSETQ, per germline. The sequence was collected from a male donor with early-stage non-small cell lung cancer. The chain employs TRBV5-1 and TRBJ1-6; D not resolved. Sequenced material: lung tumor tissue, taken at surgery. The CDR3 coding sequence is TGCGCCAGCAGCTTGGTGGCTGGGAATTCACCCCTCCACTTT. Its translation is CASSLVAGNSPLHF.